The text below deals with one T cell receptor beta chain. Its antigen is unidentified. The sample comes from a study of T cell responses to AZD1222 COVID-19 vaccine. The germline CDR1 and CDR2 sequences are MNHNY and SVGAGI (reference sequence). V lost 8 bases, J lost 3 bases, and 13 bases lay in between. CDR3 size: 13 residues. Generated by immunoSEQ multiplex PCR, the TCRdb table keeps only in-frame clones and is missing some. The sample includes approximately 64,000 clones, about 90% seen only once; the top ten take 6.3%. Notes on the study in general: Targeting of unmutated variant regions was reportedly seen in nearly half of spike-specific TCRs. After two AZD1222 doses, spike-specific TCR breadth and depth rose versus day 0. Mapped onto spike, vaccine-associated CD4 TCRs spanned it and were dominant at 160-218 and 743-854.

The receptor was isolated from an adult who received the MenACWY meningococcal vaccine as a control. V usage is TRBV6-6 and J usage is TRBJ1-2, with a weak D call TRBD1 (5 bases). The sequences come from peripheral blood, collected 28 days after the second dose of the MenACWY control vaccine. The CDR3 DNA follows: TGTGCCAGCTTCCCTCGGGACCACTATGGCTACACCTTC. Protein sequence: CASFPRDHYGYTF.